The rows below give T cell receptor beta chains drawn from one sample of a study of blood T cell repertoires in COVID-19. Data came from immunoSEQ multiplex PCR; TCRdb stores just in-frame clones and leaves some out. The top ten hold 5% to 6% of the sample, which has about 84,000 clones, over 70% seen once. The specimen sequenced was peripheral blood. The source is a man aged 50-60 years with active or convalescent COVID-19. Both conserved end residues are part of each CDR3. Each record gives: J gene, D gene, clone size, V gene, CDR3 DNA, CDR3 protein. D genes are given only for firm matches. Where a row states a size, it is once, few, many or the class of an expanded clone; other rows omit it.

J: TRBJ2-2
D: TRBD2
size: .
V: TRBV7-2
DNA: TGTGCCAGCAGCAAGACTAGCGGGGGGCTCTACACCGGGGAGCTGTTTTTT
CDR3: CASSKTSGGLYTGELFF

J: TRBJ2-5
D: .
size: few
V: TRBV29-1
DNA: TGCAGCGTTGGGCCCCAGGGCCACACCCAAGAGACCCAGTACTTC
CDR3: CSVGPQGHTQETQYF

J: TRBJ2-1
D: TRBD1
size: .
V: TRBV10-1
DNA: TGCGCCAGCAGTGGGACAGGGACGGGGGATGAGCAGTTCTTC
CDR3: CASSGTGTGDEQFF

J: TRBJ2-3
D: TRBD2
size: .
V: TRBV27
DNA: TGTGCCAGCAGTTTTGGCGGGGGGGCCGCAGATACGCAGTATTTT
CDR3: CASSFGGGAADTQYF

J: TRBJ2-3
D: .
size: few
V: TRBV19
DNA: TGTGCCAGTAGTATGGATGAGCGGGCGCTCACAGATACGCAGTATTTT
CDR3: CASSMDERALTDTQYF

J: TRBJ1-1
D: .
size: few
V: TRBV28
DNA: TGTGCCAGCAGCTCCCCGGCGGGGATGCGGGGGGAAGCTTTCTTT
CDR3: CASSSPAGMRGEAFF

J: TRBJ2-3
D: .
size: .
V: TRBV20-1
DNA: TGCAGTGCTAGTTTAGCGGTGCCCACAGATACGCAGTATTTT
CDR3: CSASLAVPTDTQYF

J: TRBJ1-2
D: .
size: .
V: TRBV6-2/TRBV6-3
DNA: TGTGCCAGCAGTTACCCGTCGGGCCCAGGGGAGTACGGCTACACCTTC
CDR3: CASSYPSGPGEYGYTF

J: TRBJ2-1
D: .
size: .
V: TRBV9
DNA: TGTGCCAGCAGCGTTGGAGGGAGGTTTGGGATGGGTAATGAGCAGTTCTTC
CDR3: CASSVGGRFGMGNEQFF

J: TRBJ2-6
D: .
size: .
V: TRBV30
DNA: TGTGCCTGGACCTCAGGTTCTGGGGCCAACGTCCTGACTTTC
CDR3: CAWTSGSGANVLTF

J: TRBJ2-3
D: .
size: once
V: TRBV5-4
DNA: TGTGCCAGCAGCTTGGTAGCGGATACGCAGTATTTT
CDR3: CASSLVADTQYF

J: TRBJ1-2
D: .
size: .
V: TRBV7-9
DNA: TGTGCCAGCAGCCCAAAAAACTATGGCTACACCTTC
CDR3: CASSPKNYGYTF

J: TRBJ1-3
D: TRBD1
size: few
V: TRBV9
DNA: TGTGCCAGCAGCGTAACAGGGGGCCTGAGCTCTGGAAACACCATATATTTT
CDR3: CASSVTGGLSSGNTIYF

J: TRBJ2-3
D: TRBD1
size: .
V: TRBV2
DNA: TGTGCCAGTTCTACCACAGGGGTGGGCACAGATACGCAGTATTTT
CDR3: CASSTTGVGTDTQYF

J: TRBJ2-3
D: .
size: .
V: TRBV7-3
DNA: TGTGCCAGCAGTTACCGGGGGAGGGATACGCAGTATTTT
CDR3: CASSYRGRDTQYF

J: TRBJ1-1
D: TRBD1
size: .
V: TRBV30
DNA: TGTGCCTGGAGCCGGGACAGAATGACTGAAGCTTTCTTT
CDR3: CAWSRDRMTEAFF

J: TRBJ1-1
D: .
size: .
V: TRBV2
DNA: TGTGCCAGCAGGCCAGGGCGTACTGAAGCTTTCTTT
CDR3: CASRPGRTEAFF

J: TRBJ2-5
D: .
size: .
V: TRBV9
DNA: TGTGCCAGCAGCGGGTCAGGGTCCCCCTCACAAGAGACCCAGTACTTC
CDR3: CASSGSGSPSQETQYF

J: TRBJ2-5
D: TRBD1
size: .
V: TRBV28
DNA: TGTGCCAGCAGTCTAACAGGGGTGGGCCAAGAGACCCAGTACTTC
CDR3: CASSLTGVGQETQYF

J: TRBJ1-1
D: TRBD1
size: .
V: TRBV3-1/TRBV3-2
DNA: TGTGCCAGCAGCCACGGGGACAGAGGGACTGAAGCTTTCTTT
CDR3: CASSHGDRGTEAFF

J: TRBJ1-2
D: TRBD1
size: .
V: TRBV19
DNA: TGTGCCAGTAGTATGAGGGACAGGGCCCCAAATGGCTACACCTTC
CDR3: CASSMRDRAPNGYTF

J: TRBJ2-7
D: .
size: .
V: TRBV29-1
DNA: TGCAGCGTTGAAGAGAAGACAACGCCCTACGAGCAGTACTTC
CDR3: CSVEEKTTPYEQYF

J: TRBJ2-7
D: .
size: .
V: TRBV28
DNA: TGTGCCACCAACTGGGGCAGACGCGAGCAGTACTTC
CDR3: CATNWGRREQYF

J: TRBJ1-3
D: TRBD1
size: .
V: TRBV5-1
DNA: TGCGCCAGCAGCCCTTTCGGAGGGGGCGGAAACACCATATATTTT
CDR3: CASSPFGGGGNTIYF

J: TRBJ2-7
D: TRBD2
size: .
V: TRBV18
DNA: TGTGCCAGCTCACCTAGCGGGGGGACCTACGAGCAGTACTTC
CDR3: CASSPSGGTYEQYF

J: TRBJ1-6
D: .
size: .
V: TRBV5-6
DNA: TGTGCCAGCAGCTTAATCAGCTCCTATAATTCACCCCTCCACTTT
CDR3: CASSLISSYNSPLHF

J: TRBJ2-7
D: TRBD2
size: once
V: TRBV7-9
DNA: TGTGCCAGCAGCTCAAAGCGGGACGTTGACTCCTACGAGCAGTACTTC
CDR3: CASSSKRDVDSYEQYF

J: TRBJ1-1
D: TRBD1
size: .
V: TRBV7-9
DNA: TGTGCCAGCAGGCCCGGGACAGGGGGGGAAGCTTTCTTT
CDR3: CASRPGTGGEAFF

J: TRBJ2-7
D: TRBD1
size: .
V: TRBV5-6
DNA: TGTGCCAGCAGCTTGCCCGGGACAGGGGGCCACGAGCAGTACTTC
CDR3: CASSLPGTGGHEQYF

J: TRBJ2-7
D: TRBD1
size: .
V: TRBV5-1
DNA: TGCGCCAGCAGCCTCCGACAGGGGGCGAGCGAGCAGTACTTC
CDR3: CASSLRQGASEQYF

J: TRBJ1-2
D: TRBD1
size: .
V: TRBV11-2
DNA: TGTGCCAGCAGCCTCTCGACAGGGGATTTCTATGGCTACACCTTC
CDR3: CASSLSTGDFYGYTF

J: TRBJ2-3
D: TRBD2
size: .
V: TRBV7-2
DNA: TGTGCCAGCAGCTTAGATCTAGCGGGGGGTAACACAGATACGCAGTATTTT
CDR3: CASSLDLAGGNTDTQYF

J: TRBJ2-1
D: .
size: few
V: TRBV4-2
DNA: TGTGCCAGCAGCCAAGATGTCACAGGGTCTTACAATGAGCAGTTCTTC
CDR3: CASSQDVTGSYNEQFF

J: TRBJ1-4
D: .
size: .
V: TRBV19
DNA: TGTGCCAGTAGTACCCCCAAGGGACTTAATGAAAAACTGTTTTTT
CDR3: CASSTPKGLNEKLFF

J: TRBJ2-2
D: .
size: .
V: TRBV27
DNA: TGTGCCAGCAAGAACGGACAGCGGAACACCGGGGAGCTGTTTTTT
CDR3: CASKNGQRNTGELFF

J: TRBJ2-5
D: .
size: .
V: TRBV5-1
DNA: TGCGCCAGCAGCGCCTTCCAGGCCCCCGAGACCCAGTACTTC
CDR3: CASSAFQAPETQYF

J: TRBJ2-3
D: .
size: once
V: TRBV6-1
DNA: TGTGCCAGCAGGTCCCCTAGAGATACGCAGTATTTT
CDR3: CASRSPRDTQYF

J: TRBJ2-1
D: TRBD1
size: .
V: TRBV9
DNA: TGTGCCAGCAGCGTAAGAGGACAGGGACGGAATGAGCAGTTCTTC
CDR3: CASSVRGQGRNEQFF

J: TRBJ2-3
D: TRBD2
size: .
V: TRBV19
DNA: TGTGCCAGTAGTCTCACTAGCGAAGATACGCAGTATTTT
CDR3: CASSLTSEDTQYF

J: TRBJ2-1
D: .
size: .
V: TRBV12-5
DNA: TGTGCTAGTTCTAGACGGGGAGGTATCGCCTACAATGAGCAGTTCTTC
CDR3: CASSRRGGIAYNEQFF

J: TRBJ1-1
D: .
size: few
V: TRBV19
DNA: TGTGCCAGCGGGAACACTGAAGCTTTCTTT
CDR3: CASGNTEAFF

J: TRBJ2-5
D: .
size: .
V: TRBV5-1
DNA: TGCGCCAGCAGCCGCAGGGCGGACCAAGAGACCCAGTACTTC
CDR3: CASSRRADQETQYF

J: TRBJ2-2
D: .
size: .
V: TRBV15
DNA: TGTGCCACCAGCAGAGATAGGCAGGGTGGCGGGGAGCTGTTTTTT
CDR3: CATSRDRQGGGELFF

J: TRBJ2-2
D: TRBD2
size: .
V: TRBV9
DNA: TGTGCCAGCAGCGTTCTAGCGGGGAGTAACACCGGGGAGCTGTTTTTT
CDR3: CASSVLAGSNTGELFF

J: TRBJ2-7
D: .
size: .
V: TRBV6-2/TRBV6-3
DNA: TGTGCCAGCAGTTACTCGATTCGACCGGGACATACCTACGAGCAGTACTTC
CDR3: CASSYSIRPGHTYEQYF

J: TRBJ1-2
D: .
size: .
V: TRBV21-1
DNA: TGTGCCAGCAGCAAAAGGTACAGGGGGGGCTATGGCTACACCTTC
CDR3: CASSKRYRGGYGYTF

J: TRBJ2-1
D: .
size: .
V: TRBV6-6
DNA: TGTGCCAGCAGTAAAAGCAGGGACTACAATGAGCAGTTCTTC
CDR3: CASSKSRDYNEQFF

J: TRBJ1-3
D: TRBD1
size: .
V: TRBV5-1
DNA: TGCGCCAGCAGCATACAGGGGCCAGCCTCTGGAAACACCATATATTTT
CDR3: CASSIQGPASGNTIYF

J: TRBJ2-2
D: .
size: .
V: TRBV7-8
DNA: TGTGCCAGCAGCCCTGGTCCATCAGGTGTCGACAACCGGGAGCTGTTTTTT
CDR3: CASSPGPSGVDNRELFF

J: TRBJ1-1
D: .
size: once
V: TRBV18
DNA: TGTGCCAGCTCACCACTGACAGGAAGGACTGAAGCTTTCTTT
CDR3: CASSPLTGRTEAFF

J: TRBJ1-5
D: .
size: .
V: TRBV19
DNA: TGTGCCAGTAGCCTGGACAGCCCTGGGCAGCCCCAGCATTTT
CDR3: CASSLDSPGQPQHF

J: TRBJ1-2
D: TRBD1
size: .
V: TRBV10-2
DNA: TGCGCCAGCAGTGAATTGGGGACAGGGTATGGCTACACCTTC
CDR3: CASSELGTGYGYTF

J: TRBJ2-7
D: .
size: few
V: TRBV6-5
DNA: TGTGCCAGCGAGGTTTATCGCGAGCAGTACTTC
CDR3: CASEVYREQYF

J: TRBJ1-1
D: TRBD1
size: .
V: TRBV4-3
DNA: TGCGCCAGCAGCCAGACAGGGGAAACTGAAGCTTTCTTT
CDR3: CASSQTGETEAFF

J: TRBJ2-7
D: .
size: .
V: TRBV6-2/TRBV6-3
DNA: TGTGCCAGCAGTTACATTGGACTACCCTACGAGCAGTACTTC
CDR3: CASSYIGLPYEQYF

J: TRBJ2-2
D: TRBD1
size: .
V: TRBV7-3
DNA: TGTGCCAGCAGCTTAACGGGGCAGGGGGCGAACACCGGGGAGCTGTTTTTT
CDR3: CASSLTGQGANTGELFF

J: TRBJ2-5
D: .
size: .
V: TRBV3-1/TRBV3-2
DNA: TGTGCCAGCAGCCCCTCTAGGGGGGAGACCCAGTACTTC
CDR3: CASSPSRGETQYF